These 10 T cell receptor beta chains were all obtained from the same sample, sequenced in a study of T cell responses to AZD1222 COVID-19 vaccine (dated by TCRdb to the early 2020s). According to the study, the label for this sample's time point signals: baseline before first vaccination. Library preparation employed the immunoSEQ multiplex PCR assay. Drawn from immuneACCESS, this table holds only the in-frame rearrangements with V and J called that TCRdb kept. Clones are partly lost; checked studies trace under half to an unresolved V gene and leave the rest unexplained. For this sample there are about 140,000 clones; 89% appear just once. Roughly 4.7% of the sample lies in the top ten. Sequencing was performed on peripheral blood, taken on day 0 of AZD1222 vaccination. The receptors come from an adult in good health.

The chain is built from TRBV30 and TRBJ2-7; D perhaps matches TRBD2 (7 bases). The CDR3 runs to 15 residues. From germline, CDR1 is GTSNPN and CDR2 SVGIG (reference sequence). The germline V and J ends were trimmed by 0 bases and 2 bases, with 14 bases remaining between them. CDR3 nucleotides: TGTGCCTGGAGTGTAGGCGGGGGCTCGACCTACGAGCAGTACTTC. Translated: CAWSVGGGSTYEQYF. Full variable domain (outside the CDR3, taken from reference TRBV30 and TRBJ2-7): SQTIHQWPATLVQPVGSPLSLECTVEGTSNPNLYWYRQAAGRGLQLLFYSVGIGQISSEVPQNLSASRPQDRQFILSSKKLLLSDSGFYLCAWSVGGGSTYEQYFGPGTRLTVT.

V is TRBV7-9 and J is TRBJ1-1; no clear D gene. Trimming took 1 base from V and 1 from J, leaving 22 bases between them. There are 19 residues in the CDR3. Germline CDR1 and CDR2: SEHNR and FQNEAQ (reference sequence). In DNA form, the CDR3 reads TGTGCCAGCAGCTTAGAACGCATTCAGCAGAAGGAGAAGAACACTGAAGCTTTCTTT. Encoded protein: CASSLERIQQKEKNTEAFF.

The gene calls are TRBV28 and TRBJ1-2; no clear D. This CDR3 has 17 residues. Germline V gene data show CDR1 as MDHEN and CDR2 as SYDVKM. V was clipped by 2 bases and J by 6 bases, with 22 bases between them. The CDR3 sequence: CASSLAHGRHLVDGYTF. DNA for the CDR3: TGTGCCAGCAGTTTAGCCCACGGGCGCCACTTAGTTGATGGCTACACCTTC.

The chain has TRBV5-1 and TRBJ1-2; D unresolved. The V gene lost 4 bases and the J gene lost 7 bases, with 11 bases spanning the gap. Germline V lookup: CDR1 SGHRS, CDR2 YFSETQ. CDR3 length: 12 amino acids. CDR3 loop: CASSPTEGGYTF. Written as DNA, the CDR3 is TGCGCCAGCAGCCCCACGGAGGGTGGCTACACCTTC.

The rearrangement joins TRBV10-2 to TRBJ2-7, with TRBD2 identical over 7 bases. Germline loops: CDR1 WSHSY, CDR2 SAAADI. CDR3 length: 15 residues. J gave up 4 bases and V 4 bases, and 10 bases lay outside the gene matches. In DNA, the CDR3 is TGCGCCAGCAGTGGGGGCAGGCGGGGGTGGTACGAGCAGTACTTC. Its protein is CASSGGRRGWYEQYF.

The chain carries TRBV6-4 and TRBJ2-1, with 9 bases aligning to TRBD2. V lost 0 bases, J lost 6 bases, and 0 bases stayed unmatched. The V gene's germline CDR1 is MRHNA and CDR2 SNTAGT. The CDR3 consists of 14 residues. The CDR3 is CASSDSRGGNEQFF. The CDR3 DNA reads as TGTGCCAGCAGTGACTCGCGGGGGGGCAATGAGCAGTTCTTC.

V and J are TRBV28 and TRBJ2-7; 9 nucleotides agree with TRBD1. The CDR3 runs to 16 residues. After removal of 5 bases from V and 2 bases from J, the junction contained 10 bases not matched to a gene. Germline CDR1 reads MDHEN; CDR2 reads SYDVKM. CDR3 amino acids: CASSPLRDRATYEQYF. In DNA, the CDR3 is TGTGCCAGCAGTCCCCTCCGGGACAGGGCTACCTACGAGCAGTACTTC.

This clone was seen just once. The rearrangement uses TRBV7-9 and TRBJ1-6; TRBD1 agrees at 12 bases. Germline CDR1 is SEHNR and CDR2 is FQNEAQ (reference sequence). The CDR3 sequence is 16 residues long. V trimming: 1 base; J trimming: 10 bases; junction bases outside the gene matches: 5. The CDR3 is CASSLVWGTGGSPLHF. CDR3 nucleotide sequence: TGTGCCAGCAGCTTAGTTTGGGGGACAGGGGGCTCACCCCTCCACTTT.

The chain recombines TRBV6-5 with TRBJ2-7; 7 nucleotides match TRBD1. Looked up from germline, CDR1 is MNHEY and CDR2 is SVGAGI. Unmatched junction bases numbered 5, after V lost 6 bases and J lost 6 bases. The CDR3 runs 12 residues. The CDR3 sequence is CASRPTGFEQYF. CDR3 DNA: TGTGCCAGCAGGCCGACAGGGTTCGAGCAGTACTTC.

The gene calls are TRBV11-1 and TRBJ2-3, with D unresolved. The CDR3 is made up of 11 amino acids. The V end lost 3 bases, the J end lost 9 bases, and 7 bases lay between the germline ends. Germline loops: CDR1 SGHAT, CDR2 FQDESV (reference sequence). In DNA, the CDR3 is TGTGCCAGCAGCTTCACGGGCACGCAGTATTTT. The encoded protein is CASSFTGTQYF.